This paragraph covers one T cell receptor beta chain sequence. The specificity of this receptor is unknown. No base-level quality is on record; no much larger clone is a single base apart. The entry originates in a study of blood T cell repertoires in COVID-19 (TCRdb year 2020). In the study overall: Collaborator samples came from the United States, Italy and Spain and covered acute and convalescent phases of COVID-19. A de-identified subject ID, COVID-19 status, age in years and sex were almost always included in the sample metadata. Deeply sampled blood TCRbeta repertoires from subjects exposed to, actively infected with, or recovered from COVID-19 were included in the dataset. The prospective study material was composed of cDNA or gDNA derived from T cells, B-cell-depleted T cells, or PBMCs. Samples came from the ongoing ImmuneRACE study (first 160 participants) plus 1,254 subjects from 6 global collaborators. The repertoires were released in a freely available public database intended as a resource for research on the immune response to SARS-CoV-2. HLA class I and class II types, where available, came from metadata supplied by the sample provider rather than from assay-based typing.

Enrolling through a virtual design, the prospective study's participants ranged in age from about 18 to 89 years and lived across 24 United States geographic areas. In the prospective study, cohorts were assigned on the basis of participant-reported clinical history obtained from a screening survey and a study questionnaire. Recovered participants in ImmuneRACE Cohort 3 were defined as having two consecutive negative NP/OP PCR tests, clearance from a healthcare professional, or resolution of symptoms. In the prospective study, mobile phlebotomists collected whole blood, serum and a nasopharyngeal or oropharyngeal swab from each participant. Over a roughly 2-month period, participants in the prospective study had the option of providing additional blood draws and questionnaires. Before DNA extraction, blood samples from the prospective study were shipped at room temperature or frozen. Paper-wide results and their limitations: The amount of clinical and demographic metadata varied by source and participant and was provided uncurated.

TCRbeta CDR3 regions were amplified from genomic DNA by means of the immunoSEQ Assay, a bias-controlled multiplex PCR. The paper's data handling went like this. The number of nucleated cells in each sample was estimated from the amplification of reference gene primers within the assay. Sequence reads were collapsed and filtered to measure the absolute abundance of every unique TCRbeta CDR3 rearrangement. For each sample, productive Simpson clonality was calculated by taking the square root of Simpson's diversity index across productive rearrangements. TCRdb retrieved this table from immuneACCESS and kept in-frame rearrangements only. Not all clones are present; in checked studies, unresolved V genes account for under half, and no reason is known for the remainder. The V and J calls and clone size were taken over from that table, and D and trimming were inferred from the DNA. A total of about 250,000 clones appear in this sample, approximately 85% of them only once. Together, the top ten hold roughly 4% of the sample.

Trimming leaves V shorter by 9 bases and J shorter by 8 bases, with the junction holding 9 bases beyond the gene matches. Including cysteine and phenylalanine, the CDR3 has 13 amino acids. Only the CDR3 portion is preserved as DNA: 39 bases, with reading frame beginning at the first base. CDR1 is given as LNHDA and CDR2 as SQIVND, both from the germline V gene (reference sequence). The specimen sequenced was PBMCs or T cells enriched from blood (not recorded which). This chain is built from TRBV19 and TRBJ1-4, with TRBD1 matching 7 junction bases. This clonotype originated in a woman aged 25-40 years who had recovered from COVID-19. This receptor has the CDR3 CASTGVVREKLFF. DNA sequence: TGTGCCAGCACAGGGGTAGTGAGGGAAAAACTGTTTTTT.